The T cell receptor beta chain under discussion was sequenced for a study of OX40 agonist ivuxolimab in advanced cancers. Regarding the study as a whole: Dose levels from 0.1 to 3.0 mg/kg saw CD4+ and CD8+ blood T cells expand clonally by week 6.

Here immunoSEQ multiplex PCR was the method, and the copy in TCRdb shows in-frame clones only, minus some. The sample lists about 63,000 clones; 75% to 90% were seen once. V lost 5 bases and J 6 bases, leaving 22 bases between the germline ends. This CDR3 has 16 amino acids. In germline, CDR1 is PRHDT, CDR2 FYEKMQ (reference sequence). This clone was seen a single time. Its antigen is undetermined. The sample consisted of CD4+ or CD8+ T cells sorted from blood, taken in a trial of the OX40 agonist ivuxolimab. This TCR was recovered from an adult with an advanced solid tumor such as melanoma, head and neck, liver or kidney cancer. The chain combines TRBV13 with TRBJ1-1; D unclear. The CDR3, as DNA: TGTGCCAGCAGCCCCCCCCGCGGCCCGGTTAGGGCTGAAGCTTTCTTT. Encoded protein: CASSPPRGPVRAEAFF.